This T cell receptor (beta chain) emerged from a study of blood T cell repertoires in COVID-19. Study-wide background: T cells, B-cell-depleted T cells, or PBMCs supplied cDNA or gDNA.

Generated by immunoSEQ multiplex PCR, the TCRdb table keeps only in-frame clones and is missing some. The table lists 60,000 to 65,000 clones, approximately 80% of them singletons. Trimming took off 4 bases at V and 0 bases at J, with 10 bases between the two ends. Germline assignment: CDR1 SGHNT and CDR2 YENEEA. CDR3 size: 15 residues. The material sequenced was peripheral blood. The V call is TRBV11-3, the J call TRBJ2-1; a possible D gene is TRBD1 (5 bases). The receptor's source is a man aged 50 to 60 with COVID-19, enrolled during active disease. Here the CDR3 reads CASSSTASSYNEQFF. The DNA for the CDR3 is TGTGCCAGCAGCTCGACAGCGAGCTCCTACAATGAGCAGTTCTTC.